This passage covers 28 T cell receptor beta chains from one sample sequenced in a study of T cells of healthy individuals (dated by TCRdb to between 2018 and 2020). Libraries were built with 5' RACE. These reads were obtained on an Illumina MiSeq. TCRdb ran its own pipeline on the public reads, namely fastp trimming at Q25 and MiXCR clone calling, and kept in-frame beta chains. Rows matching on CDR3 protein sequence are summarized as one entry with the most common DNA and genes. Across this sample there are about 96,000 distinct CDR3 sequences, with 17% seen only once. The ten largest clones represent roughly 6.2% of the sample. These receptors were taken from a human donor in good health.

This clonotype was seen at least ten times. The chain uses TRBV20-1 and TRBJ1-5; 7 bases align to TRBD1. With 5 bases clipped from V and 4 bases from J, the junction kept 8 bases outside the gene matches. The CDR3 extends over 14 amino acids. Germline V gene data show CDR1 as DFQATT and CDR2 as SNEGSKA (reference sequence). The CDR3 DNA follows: TGCAGTGCTGGATCCGGGACAGAAAATCAGCCCCAGCATTTT. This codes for CSAGSGTENQPQHF.

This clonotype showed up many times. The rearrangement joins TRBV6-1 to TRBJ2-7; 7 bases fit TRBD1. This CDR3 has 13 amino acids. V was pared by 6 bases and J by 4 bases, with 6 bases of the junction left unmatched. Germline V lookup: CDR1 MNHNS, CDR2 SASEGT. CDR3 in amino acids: CASRTRDSYEQYF. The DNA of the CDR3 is TGTGCCAGCAGAACCCGGGACAGTTACGAGCAGTACTTC.

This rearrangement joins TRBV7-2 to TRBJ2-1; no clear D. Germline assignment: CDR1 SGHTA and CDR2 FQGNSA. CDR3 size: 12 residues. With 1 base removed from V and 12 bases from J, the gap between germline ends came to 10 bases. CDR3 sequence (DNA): TGTGCCAGCAGCTTAGATGTTCTTCCGCAGTTCTTC. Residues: CASSLDVLPQFF.

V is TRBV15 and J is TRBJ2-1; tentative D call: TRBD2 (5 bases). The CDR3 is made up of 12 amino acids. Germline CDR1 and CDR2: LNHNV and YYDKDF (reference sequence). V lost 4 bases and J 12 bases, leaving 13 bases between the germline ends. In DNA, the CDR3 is TGTGCCACCAGCAAGACCCAAGGAGGGCAGTTCTTC. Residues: CATSKTQGGQFF.

The CDR3 protein is CSAILGLQPQHF. As DNA, the CDR3 is TGCAGTGCTATATTAGGACTGCAGCCCCAGCATTTT. This chain uses TRBV20-1 with TRBJ1-5, with unresolved D. Trimming took 4 bases from V and 7 from J, leaving 11 bases between them. Germline-derived CDR1 and CDR2 are DFQATT and SNEGSKA (reference sequence). The CDR3 runs to 12 residues.

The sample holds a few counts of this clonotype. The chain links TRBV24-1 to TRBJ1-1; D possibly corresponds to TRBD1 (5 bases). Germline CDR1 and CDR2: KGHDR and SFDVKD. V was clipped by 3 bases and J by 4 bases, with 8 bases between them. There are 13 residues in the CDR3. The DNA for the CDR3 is TGTGCCACCAGTGATCGGGGGTTCACTGAAGCTTTCTTT. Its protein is CATSDRGFTEAFF.

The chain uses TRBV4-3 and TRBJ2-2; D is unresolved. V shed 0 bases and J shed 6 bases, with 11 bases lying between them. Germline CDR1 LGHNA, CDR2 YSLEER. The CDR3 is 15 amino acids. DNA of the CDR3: TGCGCCAGCAGCCAAGAACATCCTCGGTCCGGGGAGCTGTTTTTT. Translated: CASSQEHPRSGELFF.

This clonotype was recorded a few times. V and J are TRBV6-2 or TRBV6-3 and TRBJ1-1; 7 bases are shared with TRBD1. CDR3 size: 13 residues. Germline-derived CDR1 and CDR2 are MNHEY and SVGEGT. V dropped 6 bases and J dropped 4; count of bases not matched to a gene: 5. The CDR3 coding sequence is TGTGCCAGCAGAAAAACAGGGGCCACTGAAGCTTTCTTT. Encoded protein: CASRKTGATEAFF.

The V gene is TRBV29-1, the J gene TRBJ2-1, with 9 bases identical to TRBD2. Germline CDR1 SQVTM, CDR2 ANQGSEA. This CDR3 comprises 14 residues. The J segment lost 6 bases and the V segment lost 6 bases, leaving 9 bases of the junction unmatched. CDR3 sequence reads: CSVLGQRGANEQFF. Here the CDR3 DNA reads TGCAGCGTGTTAGGCCAGCGGGGGGCCAATGAGCAGTTCTTC.

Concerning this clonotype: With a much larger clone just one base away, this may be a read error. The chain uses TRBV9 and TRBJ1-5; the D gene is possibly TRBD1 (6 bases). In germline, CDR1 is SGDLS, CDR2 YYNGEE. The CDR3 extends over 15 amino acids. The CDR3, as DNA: TGTGCCAGCAGCCCGCAAGGGGACACCATACGGCCCAAGCATTTT. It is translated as CASSPQGDTIRPKHF.

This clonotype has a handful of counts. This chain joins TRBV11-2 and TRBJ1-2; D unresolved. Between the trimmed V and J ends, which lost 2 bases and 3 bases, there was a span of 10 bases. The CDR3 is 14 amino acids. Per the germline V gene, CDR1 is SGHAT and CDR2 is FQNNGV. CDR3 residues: CASSLWGRDYGYTF. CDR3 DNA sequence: TGTGCCAGCAGCTTATGGGGTCGGGACTATGGCTACACCTTC.

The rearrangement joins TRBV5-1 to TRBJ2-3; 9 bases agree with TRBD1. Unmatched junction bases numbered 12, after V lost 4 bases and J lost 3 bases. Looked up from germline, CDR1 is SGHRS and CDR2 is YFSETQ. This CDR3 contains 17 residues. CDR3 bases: TGCGCCAGCAGCGATTATTTCGGGACAGGGCGGACAGATACGCAGTATTTT. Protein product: CASSDYFGTGRTDTQYF.

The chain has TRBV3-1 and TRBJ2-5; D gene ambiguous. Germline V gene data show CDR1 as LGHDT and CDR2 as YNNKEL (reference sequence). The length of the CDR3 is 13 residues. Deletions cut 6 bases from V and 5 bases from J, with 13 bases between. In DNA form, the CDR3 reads TGTGCCAGCAGTACGGACGAAAGGGAGACCCAGTACTTC. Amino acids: CASSTDERETQYF.

The CDR3 bases are TGTGCCAGCAGCCTGACAGGGGCTGGCAATGAGCAGTTCTTC. It is translated as CASSLTGAGNEQFF. The chain joins TRBV7-3 to TRBJ2-1; 8 nucleotides align to TRBD1. CDR1 is SGHTA and CDR2 is FQGTGA in the germline V gene. The CDR3 totals 14 residues. Trimming cost V 5 bases and J 6 bases; bases outside gene matches: 6.

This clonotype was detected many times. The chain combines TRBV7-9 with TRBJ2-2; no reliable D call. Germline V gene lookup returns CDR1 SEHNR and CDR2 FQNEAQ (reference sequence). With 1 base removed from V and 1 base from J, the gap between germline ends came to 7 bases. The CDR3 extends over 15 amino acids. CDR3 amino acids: CASSLVSVNTGELFF. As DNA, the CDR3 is TGTGCCAGCAGCTTAGTGTCAGTGAACACCGGGGAGCTGTTTTTT.

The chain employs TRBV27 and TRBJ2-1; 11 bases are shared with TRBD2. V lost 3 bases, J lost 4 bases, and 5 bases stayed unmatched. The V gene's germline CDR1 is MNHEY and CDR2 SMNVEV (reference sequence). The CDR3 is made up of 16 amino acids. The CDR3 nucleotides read TGTGCCAGCAGTTTCGTCGGGACTAGCGGTTACAATGAGCAGTTCTTC. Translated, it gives CASSFVGTSGYNEQFF.

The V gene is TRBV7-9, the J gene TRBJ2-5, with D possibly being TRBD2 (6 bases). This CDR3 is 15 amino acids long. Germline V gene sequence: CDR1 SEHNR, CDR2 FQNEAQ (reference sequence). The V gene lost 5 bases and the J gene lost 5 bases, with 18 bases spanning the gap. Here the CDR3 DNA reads TGTGCCAGCAGCCCGAACGCGGGGATTAGGGAGACCCAGTACTTC. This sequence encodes CASSPNAGIRETQYF. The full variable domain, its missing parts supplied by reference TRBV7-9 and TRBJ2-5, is DTGVSQNPRHKITKRGQNVTFRCDPISEHNRLYWYRQTLGQGPEFLTYFQNEAQLEKSRLLSDRFSAERPKGSFSTLEIQRTEQGDSAMYLCASSPNAGIRETQYFGPGTRLLVL.

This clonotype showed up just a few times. This chain's CDR3 is CSAPGTGRNQPQHF. The CDR3, as DNA: TGCAGTGCTCCAGGGACAGGGAGGAATCAGCCCCAGCATTTT. The chain is built from TRBV20-1 and TRBJ1-5; 9 bases fit TRBD1. CDR3 length: 14 residues. From germline, CDR1 is DFQATT and CDR2 SNEGSKA (reference sequence). Unmatched junction bases numbered 6, after V lost 5 bases and J lost 4 bases.

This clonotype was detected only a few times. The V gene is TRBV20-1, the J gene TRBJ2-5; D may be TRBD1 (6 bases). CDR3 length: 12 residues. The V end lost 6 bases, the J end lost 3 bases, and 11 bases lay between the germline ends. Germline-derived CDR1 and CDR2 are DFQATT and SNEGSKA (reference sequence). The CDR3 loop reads CSARTVKETQYF. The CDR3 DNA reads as TGCAGTGCCAGGACAGTAAAAGAGACCCAGTACTTC.

The CDR3 DNA reads as TGTGCCAGTTCCCTGCTGGGTGAAGCTTTCTTT. Amino acids: CASSLLGEAFF. The chain combines TRBV19 with TRBJ1-1; D gene ambiguous. Germline CDR1 reads LNHDA; CDR2 reads SQIVND (reference sequence). The CDR3 runs 11 residues. Trimming cost V 8 bases and J 7 bases, with 11 bases left between them.

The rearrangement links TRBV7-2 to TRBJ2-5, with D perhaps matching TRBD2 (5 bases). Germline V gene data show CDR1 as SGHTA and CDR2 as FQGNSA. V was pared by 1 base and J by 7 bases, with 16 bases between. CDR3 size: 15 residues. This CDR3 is CASSLEVLATATQYF. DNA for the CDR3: TGTGCCAGCAGCTTAGAAGTATTAGCGACGGCGACCCAGTACTTC.

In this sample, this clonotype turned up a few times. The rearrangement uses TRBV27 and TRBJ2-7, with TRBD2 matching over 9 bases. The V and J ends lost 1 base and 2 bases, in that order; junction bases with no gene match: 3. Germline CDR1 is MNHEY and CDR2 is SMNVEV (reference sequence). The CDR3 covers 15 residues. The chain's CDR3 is CASSLWIAGAYEQYF. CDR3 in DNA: TGTGCCAGCAGTTTATGGATAGCGGGGGCCTACGAGCAGTACTTC.

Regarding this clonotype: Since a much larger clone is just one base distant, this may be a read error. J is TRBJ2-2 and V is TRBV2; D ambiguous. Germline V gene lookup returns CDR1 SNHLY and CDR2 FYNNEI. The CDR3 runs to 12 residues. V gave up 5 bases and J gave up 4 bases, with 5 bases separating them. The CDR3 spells CASSSGTGELFF. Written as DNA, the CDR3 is TGTGCCAGCAGTTCGGGCACCGGGGAGCTGTTTTTT.

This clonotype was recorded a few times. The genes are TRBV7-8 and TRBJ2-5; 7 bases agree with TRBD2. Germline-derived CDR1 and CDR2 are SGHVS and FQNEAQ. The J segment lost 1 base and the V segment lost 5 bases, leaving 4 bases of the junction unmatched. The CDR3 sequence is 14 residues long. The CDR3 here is CASSPGRVQETQYF. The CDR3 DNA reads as TGTGCCAGCAGCCCAGGGAGGGTCCAAGAGACCCAGTACTTC.

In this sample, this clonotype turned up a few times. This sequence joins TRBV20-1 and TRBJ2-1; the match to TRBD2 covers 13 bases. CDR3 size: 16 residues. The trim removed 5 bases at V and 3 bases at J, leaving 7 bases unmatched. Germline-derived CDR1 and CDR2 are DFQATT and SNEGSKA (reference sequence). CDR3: CSALRLAGGDYNEQFF. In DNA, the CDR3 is TGCAGTGCTCTCCGACTAGCGGGAGGAGACTACAATGAGCAGTTCTTC.

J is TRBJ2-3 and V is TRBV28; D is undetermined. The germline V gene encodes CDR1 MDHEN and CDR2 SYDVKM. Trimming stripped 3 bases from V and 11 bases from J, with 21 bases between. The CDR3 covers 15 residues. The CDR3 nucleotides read TGTGCCAGCAGTTTGGGCAGGCCCCCCAGTAGTTTGCAGTATTTT. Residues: CASSLGRPPSSLQYF.

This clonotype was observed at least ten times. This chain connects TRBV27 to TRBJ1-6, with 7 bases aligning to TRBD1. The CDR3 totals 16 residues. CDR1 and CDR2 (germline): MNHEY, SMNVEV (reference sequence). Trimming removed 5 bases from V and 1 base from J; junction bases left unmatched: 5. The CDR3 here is CASSKQQGSYNSPLHF. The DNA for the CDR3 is TGTGCCAGCAGTAAACAACAGGGGTCCTATAATTCACCCCTCCACTTT.

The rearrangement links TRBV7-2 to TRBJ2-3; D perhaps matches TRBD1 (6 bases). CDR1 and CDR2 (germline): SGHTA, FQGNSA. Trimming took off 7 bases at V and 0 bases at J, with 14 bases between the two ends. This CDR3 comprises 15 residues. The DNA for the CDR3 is TGTGCCAGCACTCTCTTAGGACAGAGCACAGATACGCAGTATTTT. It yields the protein CASTLLGQSTDTQYF.